This T cell receptor (beta chain) was identified in a study of cytomegalovirus exposure and HLA in healthy donors. Study outcomes and limitations: The number of N-insertions in an Asian-associated ancestry cluster was reportedly below the approximately 700-donor mean in a later analysis. The study recorded 150 to 200 TCR beta chains that were cytomegalovirus-associated. Most TCR sequences proved rare, with some public TCRs found in many donors.

Concerning this clone: Its cognate antigen is unknown.

Each donor's status was that of a healthy bone marrow donor. With 60 Vbeta and 13 Jbeta primers, the PCR was carried out. The repertoire was sequenced with immunoSEQ multiplex PCR; TCRdb's copy has only in-frame clones and lacks some. The table has 100,000 to 150,000 clones, roughly 80% seen once. The material sequenced was PBMCs. This sequence was found in a girl aged 2-10 years in good health and CMV-seronegative.

The CDR3: CASSVDLAHEQYF. In DNA, the CDR3 is TGTGCCAGCAGCGTAGACCTAGCCCACGAGCAGTACTTC. This sequence joins TRBV9 and TRBJ2-7; possibly TRBD2 for D (5 bases). Germline V gene sequence: CDR1 SGDLS, CDR2 YYNGEE. V shed 0 bases and J shed 5 bases, with 9 bases lying between them. The CDR3 has 13 residues.